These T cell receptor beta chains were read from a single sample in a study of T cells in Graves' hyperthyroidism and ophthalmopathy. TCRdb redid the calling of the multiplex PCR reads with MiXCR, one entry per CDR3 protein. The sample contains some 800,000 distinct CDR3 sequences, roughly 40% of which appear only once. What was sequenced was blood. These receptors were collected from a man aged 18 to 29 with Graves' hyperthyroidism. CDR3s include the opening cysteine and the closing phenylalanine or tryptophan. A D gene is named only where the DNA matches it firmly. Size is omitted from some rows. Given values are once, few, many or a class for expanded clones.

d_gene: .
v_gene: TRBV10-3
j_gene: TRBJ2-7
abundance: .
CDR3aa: CAISSGPYEQYF
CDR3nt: TGTGCCATCAGTTCGGGACCCTACGAGCAGTACTTC

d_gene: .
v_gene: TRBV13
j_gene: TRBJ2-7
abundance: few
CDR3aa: CASSRRTDTYEQYF
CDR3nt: TGTGCCAGCAGCCGAAGGACTGATACCTACGAGCAGTACTTC

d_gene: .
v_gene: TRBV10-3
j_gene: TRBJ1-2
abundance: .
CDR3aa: CAISDGGRDYGYTF
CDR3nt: TGTGCCATCAGTGATGGGGGCAGGGACTATGGCTACACCTTC

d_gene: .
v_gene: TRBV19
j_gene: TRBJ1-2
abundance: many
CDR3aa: CASSIGGQTYGYTF
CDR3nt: TGTGCCAGTAGTATTGGAGGACAGACCTATGGCTACACCTTC

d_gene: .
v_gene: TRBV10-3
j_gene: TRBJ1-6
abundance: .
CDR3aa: CAVGRKNNSPLHF
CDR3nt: TGTGCCGTCGGAAGGAAGAATAATTCACCCCTCCACTTT

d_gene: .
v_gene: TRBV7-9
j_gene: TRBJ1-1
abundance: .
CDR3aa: CASSGVPDSTEAFF
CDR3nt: TGTGCCAGCAGCGGGGTCCCGGACAGCACTGAAGCTTTCTTT

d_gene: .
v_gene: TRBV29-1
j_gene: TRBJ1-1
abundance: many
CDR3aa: CSVDRGFGIFF
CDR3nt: TGCAGCGTTGATCGGGGTTTTGGTATCTTCTTT

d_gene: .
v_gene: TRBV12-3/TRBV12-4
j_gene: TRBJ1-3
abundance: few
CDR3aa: CASSVGFDTIYF
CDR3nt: TGTGCCAGCAGTGTGGGGTTTGACACCATATATTTT

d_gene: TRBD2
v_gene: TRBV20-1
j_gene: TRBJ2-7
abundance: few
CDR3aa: CSAVRGSSGVKEQYF
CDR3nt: TGCAGTGCTGTAAGGGGTTCGAGCGGGGTAAAAGAGCAGTACTTC

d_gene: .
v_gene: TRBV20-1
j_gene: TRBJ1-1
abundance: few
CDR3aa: CSARAGASETEAFF
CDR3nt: TGCAGTGCTAGAGCGGGGGCATCGGAAACTGAAGCTTTCTTT

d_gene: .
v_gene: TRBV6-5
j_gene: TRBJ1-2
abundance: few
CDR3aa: CASSYSRQAYYGYTF
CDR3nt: TGTGCCAGCAGTTACTCGAGACAGGCGTACTATGGCTACACCTTC